One and the same sample provided the 5 T cell receptor beta chains below, sequenced in a study of cytomegalovirus exposure and HLA in healthy donors. PCR used 60 Vbeta primers and 13 Jbeta primers. Generated by immunoSEQ multiplex PCR, the TCRdb table keeps only in-frame clones and is missing some. The sample contains approximately 160,000 clones, approximately 72% of which appear only once. The sample comprised PBMCs. These receptor sequences come from a middle-aged man in good health and CMV-seronegative.

V and J are TRBV5-1 and TRBJ1-1; D is undetermined. V lost 0 bases and J lost 4, with 7 bases in between. Germline lookup yields CDR1 SGHRS and CDR2 YFSETQ. The CDR3 is 13 residues long. CDR3 region: CASSLGARTEAFF. The CDR3, as DNA: TGCGCCAGCAGCTTGGGGGCCCGCACTGAAGCTTTCTTT.

The V call is TRBV29-1, the J call TRBJ1-2; tentative D call: TRBD1 (6 bases). Germline lookup yields CDR1 SQVTM and CDR2 ANQGSEA. Trimming removed 6 bases at V and 9 bases at J, with 14 bases between. This CDR3 contains 11 residues. DNA of the CDR3: TGCAGCGTCCTGGGACAAGGAAGCTACACCTTC. Translation gives CSVLGQGSYTF.

The rearrangement links TRBV2 to TRBJ2-1, with D possibly being TRBD2 (6 bases). Trimming cost V 4 bases and J 6 bases, with 10 bases left between them. The CDR3 spans 13 residues. CDR1 and CDR2 (germline): SNHLY, FYNNEI. In nucleotides, the CDR3 is TGTGCCAGCAGTGTGGGACTCTCCAATGAGCAGTTCTTC. As protein: CASSVGLSNEQFF.

V usage is TRBV5-5 and J usage is TRBJ1-2; TRBD1 matches at 12 bases. Per germline, CDR1 SGHKS and CDR2 YYEKEE (reference sequence). The CDR3 is 17 amino acids. V lost 2 bases and J lost 4; bases outside the gene matches: 9. The CDR3 DNA reads as TGTGCCAGCAGCTTCACCGGGACAGGGGGCGCGGGCTATGGCTACACCTTC. Its protein is CASSFTGTGGAGYGYTF.

This clone occurred a few times. The chain links TRBV7-8 to TRBJ1-1; 9 bases align to TRBD1. The CDR3 loop spans 15 amino acids. The junction had 13 bases not matched to a gene; V was cut back by 4 bases and J by 10 bases. Germline CDR1 SGHVS, CDR2 FQNEAQ. This CDR3 is CASSSAGTGNGVAFF. CDR3 nucleotide sequence: TGTGCCAGCAGCTCCGCGGGGACAGGGAACGGAGTAGCTTTCTTT. The full variable domain, its missing parts supplied by reference TRBV7-8 and TRBJ1-1, is GAGVSQSPRYKVAKRGQDVALRCDPISGHVSLFWYQQALGQGPEFLTYFQNEAQLDKSGLPSDRFFAERPEGSVSTLKIQRTQQEDSAVYLCASSSAGTGNGVAFFGQGTRLTVV.